What follows is one T cell receptor beta chain and its context. What it recognizes is unknown. These data belong to a study of cytomegalovirus exposure and HLA in healthy donors. In the study overall: Among roughly 180 million T cells, an earlier analysis found roughly 100 million unique TCR beta sequences. Study-wide findings and caveats: In an earlier analysis, most TCR beta V segments were productive about 87% or about 30% of the time.

PCR used 60 Vbeta primers and 13 Jbeta primers. The repertoire was sequenced with immunoSEQ multiplex PCR; TCRdb's copy has only in-frame clones and lacks some. The table has tens of thousands of clones, around 78% seen once; the top ten hold 4% to 5.5%. This TCR came from a middle-aged man in good health and CMV-seronegative. Sequencing was done on a sample of PBMCs.

The CDR3 protein is CAWIGTGGNEQFF. CDR3 DNA sequence: TGTGCCTGGATAGGGACAGGGGGGAATGAGCAGTTCTTC. J is TRBJ2-1 and V is TRBV30; 11 positions agree with TRBD1. The CDR3 extends over 13 amino acids. CDR1 and CDR2 (germline): GTSNPN, SVGIG (reference sequence). The V and J ends lost 4 bases and 7 bases, in that order; junction bases with no gene match: 3. Full variable domain (outside the CDR3, taken from reference TRBV30 and TRBJ2-1): SQTIHQWPATLVQPVGSPLSLECTVEGTSNPNLYWYRQAAGRGLQLLFYSVGIGQISSEVPQNLSASRPQDRQFILSSKKLLLSDSGFYLCAWIGTGGNEQFFGPGTRLTVL.